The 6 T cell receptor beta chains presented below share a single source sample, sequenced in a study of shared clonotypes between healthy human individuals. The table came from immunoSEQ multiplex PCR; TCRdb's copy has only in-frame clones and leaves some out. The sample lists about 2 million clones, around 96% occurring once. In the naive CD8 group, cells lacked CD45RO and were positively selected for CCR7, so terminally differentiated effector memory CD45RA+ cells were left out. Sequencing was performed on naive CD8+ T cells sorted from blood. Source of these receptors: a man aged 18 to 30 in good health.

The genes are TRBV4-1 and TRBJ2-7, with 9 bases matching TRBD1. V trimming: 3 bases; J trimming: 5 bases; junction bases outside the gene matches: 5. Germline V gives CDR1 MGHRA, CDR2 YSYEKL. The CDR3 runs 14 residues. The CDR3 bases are TGCGCCAGCAGCCACGGGACAGGGTCGGACGAGCAGTACTTC. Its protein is CASSHGTGSDEQYF.

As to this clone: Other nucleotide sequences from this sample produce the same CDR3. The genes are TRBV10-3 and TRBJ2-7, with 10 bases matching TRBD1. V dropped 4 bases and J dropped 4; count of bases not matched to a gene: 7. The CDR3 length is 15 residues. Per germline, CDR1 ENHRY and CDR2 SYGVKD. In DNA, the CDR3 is TGTGCCATCAGTGGGCCGGGACAGGGGACGTACGAGCAGTACTTC. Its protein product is CAISGPGQGTYEQYF.

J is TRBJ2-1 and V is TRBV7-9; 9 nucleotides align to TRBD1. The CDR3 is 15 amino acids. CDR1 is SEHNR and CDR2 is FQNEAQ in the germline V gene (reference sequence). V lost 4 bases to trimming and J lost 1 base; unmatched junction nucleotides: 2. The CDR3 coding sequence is TGTGCCAGCAGCTGGACAGGGGCTTCCTACAATGAGCAGTTCTTC. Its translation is CASSWTGASYNEQFF.

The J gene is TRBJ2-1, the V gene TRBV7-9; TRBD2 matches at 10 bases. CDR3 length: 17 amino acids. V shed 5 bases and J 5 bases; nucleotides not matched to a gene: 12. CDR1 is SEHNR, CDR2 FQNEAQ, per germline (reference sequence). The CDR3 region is CASSPWVSGGWDNEQFF. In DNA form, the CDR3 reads TGTGCCAGCAGCCCCTGGGTTAGCGGGGGGTGGGACAATGAGCAGTTCTTC. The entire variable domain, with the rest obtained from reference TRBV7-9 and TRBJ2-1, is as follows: DTGVSQNPRHKITKRGQNVTFRCDPISEHNRLYWYRQTLGQGPEFLTYFQNEAQLEKSRLLSDRFSAERPKGSFSTLEIQRTEQGDSAMYLCASSPWVSGGWDNEQFFGPGTRLTVL.

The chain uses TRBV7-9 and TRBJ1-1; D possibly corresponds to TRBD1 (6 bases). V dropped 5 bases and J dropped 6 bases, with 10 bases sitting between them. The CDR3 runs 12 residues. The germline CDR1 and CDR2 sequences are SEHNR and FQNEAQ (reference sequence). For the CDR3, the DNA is TGTGCCAGCAGCGTACAGGGAGCTGAAGCTTTCTTT. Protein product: CASSVQGAEAFF.

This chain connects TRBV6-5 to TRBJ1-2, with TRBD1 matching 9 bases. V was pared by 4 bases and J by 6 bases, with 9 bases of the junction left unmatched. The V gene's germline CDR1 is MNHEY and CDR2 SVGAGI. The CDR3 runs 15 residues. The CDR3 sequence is CASSSPGQGWNGYTF. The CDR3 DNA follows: TGTGCCAGCAGTTCCCCGGGACAGGGATGGAATGGCTACACCTTC.